The 26 T cell receptor beta chains below come from one sample, sequenced in a study of shared clonotypes between healthy human individuals. The repertoire was sequenced with immunoSEQ multiplex PCR; TCRdb's copy has only in-frame clones and lacks some. The sample carries some 1,900,000 clones, over 85% recorded once. CD45RO-negative cells were positively selected for CCR7, leaving out terminally differentiated effector memory CD45RA+ cells. The sample comprised naive CD8+ T cells sorted from blood. The receptors were gathered from a man aged 18 to 29 in good health.

The chain has TRBV10-2 and TRBJ2-3; possibly TRBD2 for D (7 bases). CDR3 length: 11 amino acids. Germline V gives CDR1 WSHSY, CDR2 SAAADI. With 6 bases removed from V and 9 bases from J, the gap between germline ends came to 10 bases. The CDR3 is CASRGGLTQYF. The CDR3 coding sequence is TGCGCCAGCAGAGGGGGACTAACGCAGTATTTT.

The V and J genes are TRBV5-6 and TRBJ2-7; D gene ambiguous. Germline assignment: CDR1 SGHDT and CDR2 YYEEEE. The CDR3 spans 14 residues. V shed 1 base and J shed 5 bases, with 13 bases lying between them. CDR3 DNA sequence: TGTGCCAGCAGCTTGTTTTTTGGTACGGACGAGCAGTACTTC. Translation gives CASSLFFGTDEQYF.

The V gene is TRBV5-3, the J gene TRBJ2-7, with 12 bases matching TRBD2. TRBV5-3 has ORF status, its function being uncertain. The CDR3 runs 13 residues. Germline trimming cut 10 bases from V and 3 bases from J; bases unmatched to any gene: 5. CDR3 region: CAGGLAGSYEQYF. The CDR3 DNA follows: TGTGCCGGTGGACTAGCGGGGAGCTACGAGCAGTACTTC.

With respect to this clone: Additional DNA sequences in this sample encode the identical CDR3. The chain couples TRBV4-3 to TRBJ2-7; D might be TRBD1 (5 bases). Trimming removed 1 base at V and 4 bases at J, with 11 bases between. The CDR3 loop spans 14 amino acids. The germline CDR1 and CDR2 sequences are LGHNA and YSLEER. This chain's CDR3 is CASSQGWGSYEQYF. The CDR3 DNA reads as TGCGCCAGCAGCCAAGGTTGGGGCTCTTACGAGCAGTACTTC.

V is TRBV19 and J is TRBJ2-4, with 8 nucleotides matching TRBD2. This CDR3 is built from 14 residues. V dropped 5 bases and J dropped 6; count of bases not matched to a gene: 6. From germline, CDR1 is LNHDA and CDR2 SQIVND (reference sequence). DNA of the CDR3: TGTGCCAGTAGTCCCCGGGGGGGTTCAAACATTCAGTACTTC. It specifies CASSPRGGSNIQYF.

The V and J genes are TRBV6-5 and TRBJ1-1; maybe TRBD1 (6 bases). V was cut by 8 bases and J by 7 bases, with 14 bases left in between. The CDR3 extends over 12 amino acids. Germline assignment: CDR1 MNHEY and CDR2 SVGAGI. CDR3 sequence: CASSLGGYEAFF. CDR3 sequence (DNA): TGTGCCAGCTCCTTAGGGGGGTATGAAGCTTTCTTT.

Concerning this clone itself: Other nucleotide sequences from this sample produce the same CDR3. The DNA for the CDR3 is TGTGCCAGCAGCTCAAGGAGGGAGACCCAGTACTTC. This translates into CASSSRRETQYF. The chain combines TRBV6-6 with TRBJ2-5, with a tentative D call TRBD2 (5 bases). The V gene lost 6 bases and the J gene lost 5 bases, with 10 bases spanning the gap. Germline values: CDR1 MNHNY, CDR2 SVGAGI (reference sequence). The CDR3 spans 12 residues.

This chain uses TRBV13 with TRBJ2-2, with TRBD2 identical over 7 bases. V lost 2 bases and J lost 1; bases outside the gene matches: 7. The germline V gene encodes CDR1 PRHDT and CDR2 FYEKMQ (reference sequence). This CDR3 spans 17 amino acids. CDR3 residues: CASSLPFAGVNTGELFF. The CDR3 DNA follows: TGTGCCAGCAGCTTACCCTTTGCGGGAGTGAACACCGGGGAGCTGTTTTTT. The complete variable domain, with remaining parts taken from reference TRBV13 and TRBJ2-2, reads AAGVIQSPRHLIKEKRETATLKCYPIPRHDTVYWYQQGPGQDPQFLISFYEKMQSDKGSIPDRFSAQQFSDYHSELNMSSLELGDSALYFCASSLPFAGVNTGELFFGEGSRLTVL.

This sequence joins TRBV9 and TRBJ2-7; D ambiguous. V lost 6 bases to trimming and J lost 1 base, with 14 bases between them. The CDR3 covers 14 residues. The V gene's germline CDR1 is SGDLS and CDR2 YYNGEE. The CDR3 reads CASNAGRPSYEQYF. The CDR3 nucleotides read TGTGCCAGCAACGCCGGTCGACCTTCCTACGAGCAGTACTTC.

The chain links TRBV4-1 to TRBJ2-2; D gene ambiguous. CDR1 MGHRA and CDR2 YSYEKL come from the germline V gene. This CDR3 contains 14 residues. With 3 bases removed from V and 2 bases from J, the gap between germline ends came to 7 bases. CDR3 loop: CASSQQINTGELFF. The CDR3 coding sequence is TGCGCCAGCAGCCAGCAGATCAACACCGGGGAGCTGTTTTTT.

The rearrangement links TRBV7-9 to TRBJ2-1, with D tentatively TRBD2 (6 bases). With 6 bases removed from V and 2 bases from J, the gap between germline ends came to 14 bases. CDR1 and CDR2 from the germline V gene are SEHNR and FQNEAQ (reference sequence). The CDR3 length is 15 residues. CDR3 region: CASRQEGSPYNEQFF. CDR3 nucleotides: TGTGCCAGCAGGCAGGAGGGGAGCCCCTACAATGAGCAGTTCTTC.

This CDR3 is CASRPGGGSTEAFF. The CDR3 DNA sequence: TGTGCCAGCAGGCCTGGCGGGGGGAGCACTGAAGCTTTCTTT. This rearrangement joins TRBV6-5 to TRBJ1-1; D is perhaps TRBD1 (5 bases). From germline, CDR1 is MNHEY and CDR2 SVGAGI. Trimming left V 6 bases short and J 4 bases short, with 15 bases between. This CDR3 is built from 14 residues.

The chain recombines TRBV6-6 with TRBJ2-7; D unclear. V lost 0 bases, J lost 7 bases, and 16 bases lay in between. CDR1 and CDR2 (germline): MNHNY, SVGAGI (reference sequence). The CDR3 spans 15 residues. CDR3 bases: TGTGCCAGCAGTTACTCGATTGGATCTACGGTAGAGCAGTACTTC. It specifies CASSYSIGSTVEQYF.

V and J are TRBV14 and TRBJ1-5; TRBD1 agrees at 9 bases. This CDR3 region has 20 residues. CDR1 SGHDN and CDR2 FVKESK come from the germline V gene. Losses at the gene ends were 2 bases for V and 0 bases for J; bases not matched to a gene: 14. For the CDR3, the DNA is TGTGCCAGCAGCCAACACACGCCGGGACAGGGAGGTGTTAGCAATCAGCCCCAGCATTTT. It yields the protein CASSQHTPGQGGVSNQPQHF.

The chain joins TRBV14 to TRBJ2-1, with a weak D call TRBD2 (6 bases). The germline V and J ends were trimmed by 1 base and 7 bases, with 17 bases remaining between them. This CDR3 region has 16 residues. Germline CDR1 SGHDN, CDR2 FVKESK. CDR3 loop: CASSQGELAETNEQFF. CDR3 nucleotides: TGTGCCAGCAGCCAAGGGGAGTTAGCGGAGACAAATGAGCAGTTCTTC.

The chain has TRBV2 and TRBJ1-4, with D unresolved. CDR1 is SNHLY, CDR2 FYNNEI, per germline. The CDR3 runs 14 residues. Trimming left V 4 bases short and J 7 bases short, with 13 bases between. For the CDR3, the DNA is TGTGCCAGCAGTGCGGCCACCTCGGGTGAAAAACTGTTTTTT. Translation gives CASSAATSGEKLFF.

The chain links TRBV11-2 to TRBJ2-7; perhaps TRBD2 as D (5 bases). The CDR3 runs to 15 residues. Trimming took off 0 bases at V and 3 bases at J, with 12 bases between the two ends. Germline CDR1 and CDR2: SGHAT and FQNNGV. As DNA, the CDR3 is TGTGCCAGCAGCTTAGAAAGCTACCGGGACTACGAGCAGTACTTC. Encoded protein: CASSLESYRDYEQYF.

The chain employs TRBV5-7 and TRBJ2-7; the D gene is possibly TRBD2 (6 bases). TRBV5-7 carries the ORF label, with uncertain function. Trimming took 0 bases from V and 2 from J, leaving 15 bases between them. The CDR3 totals 16 residues. CDR3 loop: CASSLEGQGGPYEQYF. The CDR3 region has the DNA TGTGCCAGCAGCTTGGAAGGCCAGGGAGGCCCCTACGAGCAGTACTTC.

The V gene is TRBV30, the J gene TRBJ2-3; 12 positions match TRBD2. The germline V gene has CDR1 GTSNPN and CDR2 SVGIG (reference sequence). The CDR3 is 17 amino acids. Losses at the gene ends were 0 bases for V and 5 bases for J; bases not matched to a gene: 9. The CDR3 DNA is TGTGCCTGGAGTGTACCACTAGCGGGAGGTCAGGGAGATACGCAGTATTTT. Encoded protein: CAWSVPLAGGQGDTQYF.

The rearrangement links TRBV7-9 to TRBJ2-1, with a possible D match to TRBD2 (5 bases). Trimming pared 5 bases from V and 6 bases from J, leaving 5 bases between. The germline CDR1 and CDR2 sequences are SEHNR and FQNEAQ (reference sequence). The CDR3 runs 11 residues. The CDR3: CASSTSNEQFF. CDR3 coding DNA: TGTGCCAGCAGCACTAGCAATGAGCAGTTCTTC.

V usage is TRBV7-9 and J usage is TRBJ2-3; possibly TRBD1 for D (7 bases). The CDR3 is made up of 16 amino acids. Trimming pared 4 bases from V and 6 bases from J, leaving 20 bases between. Per germline, CDR1 SEHNR and CDR2 FQNEAQ (reference sequence). CDR3 in amino acids: CASSSSTGPSGDTQYF. Here the CDR3 DNA reads TGTGCCAGCAGCTCCTCGACAGGGCCCAGCGGGGATACGCAGTATTTT.

This clone appeared a few times. The J gene is TRBJ1-5, the V gene TRBV2; D is undetermined. The CDR3 sequence is 14 residues long. With 7 bases removed from V and 0 bases from J, the gap between germline ends came to 10 bases. In germline, CDR1 is SNHLY, CDR2 FYNNEI. The CDR3 loop is CASTLEYSNQPQHF. The CDR3 DNA reads TGTGCCAGCACTCTGGAGTATAGCAATCAGCCCCAGCATTTT.

This clone has just one count. V and J are TRBV28 and TRBJ2-1; maybe TRBD1 (6 bases). V was pared by 1 base and J by 8 bases, with 18 bases between. The CDR3 runs to 16 residues. Looked up from germline, CDR1 is MDHEN and CDR2 is SYDVKM. CDR3 sequence: CASSLSPQGPFDEQFF. In DNA, the CDR3 is TGTGCCAGCAGTTTATCCCCTCAGGGGCCGTTCGATGAGCAGTTCTTC.

The J gene is TRBJ1-1, the V gene TRBV5-6; TRBD1 might be the D (6 bases). The CDR3 covers 13 residues. V was clipped by 6 bases and J by 2 bases, with 11 bases between them. Germline assignment: CDR1 SGHDT and CDR2 YYEEEE. CDR3 sequence (DNA): TGTGCCAGCAAGGCAGGGGATAACACTGAAGCTTTCTTT. This translates into CASKAGDNTEAFF.

In its sample, this clone was seen once. The chain combines TRBV9 with TRBJ2-3; no definite D call. Germline V CDR1 and CDR2: SGDLS, YYNGEE. The CDR3 has 14 residues. V was pared by 0 bases and J by 6 bases, with 11 bases between. The CDR3 nucleotides read TGTGCCAGCAGCGTAGGGTCAGTTTTTGATACGCAGTATTTT. Encoded protein: CASSVGSVFDTQYF.

This clone appeared once. This chain connects TRBV13 to TRBJ2-1; 12 bases line up with TRBD2. The CDR3 covers 16 residues. Germline assignment: CDR1 PRHDT and CDR2 FYEKMQ (reference sequence). V trimming: 6 bases; J trimming: 4 bases; junction bases outside the gene matches: 7. The CDR3 DNA is TGTGCCAGCAGGATCACCGGGACTAGCGGGTACAATGAGCAGTTCTTC. It encodes CASRITGTSGYNEQFF.